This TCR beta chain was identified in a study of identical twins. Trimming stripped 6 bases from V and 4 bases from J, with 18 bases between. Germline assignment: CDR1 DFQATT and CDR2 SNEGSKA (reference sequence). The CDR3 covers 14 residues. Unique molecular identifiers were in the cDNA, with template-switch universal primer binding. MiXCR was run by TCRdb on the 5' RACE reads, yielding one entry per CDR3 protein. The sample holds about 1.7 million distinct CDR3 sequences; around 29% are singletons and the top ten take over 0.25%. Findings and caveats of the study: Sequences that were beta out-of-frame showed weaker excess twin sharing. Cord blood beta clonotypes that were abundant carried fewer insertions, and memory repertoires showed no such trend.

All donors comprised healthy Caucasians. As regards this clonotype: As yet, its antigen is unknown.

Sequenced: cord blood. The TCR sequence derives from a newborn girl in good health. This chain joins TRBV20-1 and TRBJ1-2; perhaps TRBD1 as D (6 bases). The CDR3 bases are TGCAGTGCCCCCAGAGGCGGGGGGCGCTATGGCTACACCTTC. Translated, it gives CSAPRGGGRYGYTF.